The 4 T cell receptor beta chains presented below share a single source sample, sequenced in a study of T cell responses to AZD1222 COVID-19 vaccine. Assay: immunoSEQ multiplex PCR; the TCRdb copy retains only in-frame clones and omits some. The sample lists some 84,000 clones, about 90% occurring once. The specimen comprised peripheral blood, sampled on day 0 of AZD1222 vaccination. All receptors derive from an adult in good health.

The rearrangement links TRBV9 to TRBJ1-1; D gene ambiguous. V lost 0 bases and J lost 0, with 6 bases in between. The CDR3 extends over 14 amino acids. Germline V gene sequence: CDR1 SGDLS, CDR2 YYNGEE. The CDR3 sequence: CASSVATVNTEAFF. CDR3 coding DNA: TGTGCCAGCAGCGTAGCGACCGTGAACACTGAAGCTTTCTTT.

The rearrangement links TRBV7-9 to TRBJ2-5; D possibly uses TRBD1 or TRBD2 (5 bases each). This CDR3 spans 13 amino acids. Germline V lookup: CDR1 SEHNR, CDR2 FQNEAQ (reference sequence). V lost 6 bases and J 4 bases, leaving 12 bases between the germline ends. The CDR3 DNA follows: TGTGCCAGCAGATCCGCAGGGACAGAGACCCAGTACTTC. Protein product: CASRSAGTETQYF.

This chain connects TRBV12-3 or TRBV12-4 to TRBJ1-5; D is ambiguous. This CDR3 comprises 13 residues. Trimming pared 6 bases from V and 2 bases from J, leaving 8 bases between. CDR3 nucleotide sequence: TGTGCCAGCAGGGATCGAGGCAATCAGCCCCAGCATTTT. Translating gives CASRDRGNQPQHF.

The J gene is TRBJ2-2, the V gene TRBV2, with 9 bases lining up with TRBD1. The CDR3 has 15 residues. Germline V CDR1 and CDR2: SNHLY, FYNNEI. Trimming at V came to 6 bases and at J to 6 bases, leaving 8 bases not matched to a gene. CDR3 loop: CASRVDRGSSGELFF. The CDR3, as DNA: TGTGCCAGCAGGGTGGACAGGGGTAGTTCCGGGGAGCTGTTTTTT.